Listed below are T cell receptor beta chains from one sample, sequenced in a study of cytomegalovirus exposure and HLA in healthy donors. Sequencing was performed with immunoSEQ multiplex PCR; in TCRdb, only in-frame clones are kept and a portion is missing. The table shows about 160,000 clones, with 65% to 80% occurring only once. Material: PBMCs. The receptors stem from a man aged 40-49 years in good health and CMV-seropositive. CDR3s include the opening cysteine and the closing phenylalanine or tryptophan. Fields, in order: D gene, J gene, clone size, V gene, CDR3 protein, CDR3 DNA. A D gene is named only where the DNA matches it firmly. Clone size is stated in some rows and not others, as once, few, many or a class when expanded.

d_gene: TRBD1
j_gene: TRBJ1-2
abundance: -
v_gene: TRBV7-9
CDR3aa: CASSSGTGNYGYTF
CDR3nt: TGTGCCAGCAGCTCCGGGACAGGGAACTATGGCTACACCTTC

d_gene: TRBD2
j_gene: TRBJ2-5
abundance: -
v_gene: TRBV29-1
CDR3aa: CSATTSGGETQYF
CDR3nt: TGCAGCGCGACGACTAGCGGGGGAGAGACCCAGTACTTC

d_gene: TRBD1
j_gene: TRBJ2-7
abundance: few
v_gene: TRBV7-8
CDR3aa: CASSETGGRSYEQYF
CDR3nt: TGTGCCAGCAGCGAAACAGGGGGACGCTCCTACGAGCAGTACTTC

d_gene: -
j_gene: TRBJ1-1
abundance: -
v_gene: TRBV28
CDR3aa: CASSLSQGNTEAFF
CDR3nt: TGTGCCAGCAGTTTATCACAGGGGAACACTGAAGCTTTCTTT

d_gene: TRBD1
j_gene: TRBJ2-7
abundance: once
v_gene: TRBV2
CDR3aa: CASSGDRGSSYEQYF
CDR3nt: TGTGCCAGCAGTGGTGACAGGGGGAGCTCCTACGAGCAGTACTTC

d_gene: TRBD2
j_gene: TRBJ2-1
abundance: -
v_gene: TRBV2
CDR3aa: CASSVASGRQGLYNEQFF
CDR3nt: TGTGCCAGCAGTGTGGCTAGCGGGAGACAGGGACTTTACAATGAGCAGTTCTTC

d_gene: -
j_gene: TRBJ2-5
abundance: -
v_gene: TRBV10-3
CDR3aa: CAISEQGQETQYF
CDR3nt: TGTGCCATCAGTGAACAGGGTCAAGAGACCCAGTACTTC

d_gene: -
j_gene: TRBJ2-7
abundance: few
v_gene: TRBV11-2
CDR3aa: CASSLVRKEQYF
CDR3nt: TGTGCCAGCAGCTTAGTCAGGAAGGAGCAGTACTTC

d_gene: TRBD1
j_gene: TRBJ2-1
abundance: -
v_gene: TRBV5-6
CDR3aa: CASSRDRGSRYNEQFF
CDR3nt: TGTGCCAGCAGCCGGGACAGGGGGAGCCGGTACAATGAGCAGTTCTTC

d_gene: -
j_gene: TRBJ1-5
abundance: -
v_gene: TRBV2
CDR3aa: CASTPEGGGNQPQHF
CDR3nt: TGTGCCAGCACCCCGGAGGGAGGGGGCAATCAGCCCCAGCATTTT

d_gene: TRBD2
j_gene: TRBJ2-7
abundance: few
v_gene: TRBV6-1
CDR3aa: CASSVGAGSSYEQYF
CDR3nt: TGTGCCAGCAGTGTCGGAGCGGGAAGCTCCTACGAGCAGTACTTC

d_gene: -
j_gene: TRBJ2-1
abundance: -
v_gene: TRBV7-2
CDR3aa: CASSFRREEQFF
CDR3nt: TGTGCCAGCAGCTTCAGGAGGGAGGAACAGTTCTTC

d_gene: -
j_gene: TRBJ2-7
abundance: -
v_gene: TRBV5-1
CDR3aa: CASSLGTGAYEQYF
CDR3nt: TGCGCCAGCAGCTTGGGGACTGGCGCCTACGAGCAGTACTTC

d_gene: TRBD2
j_gene: TRBJ2-1
abundance: -
v_gene: TRBV6-5
CDR3aa: CASKSGRAWGEQFF
CDR3nt: TGTGCCAGCAAGAGCGGGAGGGCCTGGGGTGAGCAGTTCTTC

d_gene: -
j_gene: TRBJ2-7
abundance: -
v_gene: TRBV15
CDR3aa: CATSRDPSYEQYF
CDR3nt: TGTGCCACCAGCAGAGATCCATCCTACGAGCAGTACTTC

d_gene: TRBD2
j_gene: TRBJ2-4
abundance: -
v_gene: TRBV19
CDR3aa: CASSPPGLGKNIQYF
CDR3nt: TGTGCCAGTAGTCCGCCGGGACTAGGGAAAAACATTCAGTACTTC

d_gene: TRBD2
j_gene: TRBJ2-1
abundance: -
v_gene: TRBV4-1
CDR3aa: CASSLSGSTKTYNEQFF
CDR3nt: TGCGCCAGCAGCCTGAGCGGGAGTACAAAGACCTACAATGAGCAGTTCTTC

d_gene: -
j_gene: TRBJ1-1
abundance: -
v_gene: TRBV7-9
CDR3aa: CASQFTGRMNTEAFF
CDR3nt: TGTGCCAGCCAATTCACAGGGCGGATGAACACTGAAGCTTTCTTT

d_gene: -
j_gene: TRBJ1-5
abundance: -
v_gene: TRBV9
CDR3aa: CASSVAGGSNQPQHF
CDR3nt: TGTGCCAGCAGCGTAGCGGGGGGATCCAATCAGCCCCAGCATTTT

d_gene: -
j_gene: TRBJ1-1
abundance: -
v_gene: TRBV18
CDR3aa: CASATGSNTEAFF
CDR3nt: TGTGCCAGCGCCACAGGTTCGAACACTGAAGCTTTCTTT

d_gene: -
j_gene: TRBJ1-5
abundance: once
v_gene: TRBV12-5
CDR3aa: CASGLLGQGYQPQHF
CDR3nt: TGTGCTAGTGGTTTGTTGGGGCAGGGCTATCAGCCCCAGCATTTT

d_gene: -
j_gene: TRBJ2-2
abundance: -
v_gene: TRBV7-2
CDR3aa: CASNQVAPGELFF
CDR3nt: TGTGCCAGCAACCAAGTAGCGCCGGGGGAGCTGTTTTTT

d_gene: -
j_gene: TRBJ1-1
abundance: -
v_gene: TRBV6-5
CDR3aa: CASKKSRGSTEAFF
CDR3nt: TGTGCCAGCAAAAAGTCTCGGGGGAGTACTGAAGCTTTCTTT

d_gene: TRBD2
j_gene: TRBJ2-1
abundance: once
v_gene: TRBV10-3
CDR3aa: CAINPEREGYNEQFF
CDR3nt: TGTGCCATCAACCCGGAGCGGGAGGGCTACAATGAGCAGTTCTTC

d_gene: -
j_gene: TRBJ1-2
abundance: -
v_gene: TRBV6-1
CDR3aa: CANREGDLGYTF
CDR3nt: TGTGCCAACCGGGAGGGTGACCTTGGCTACACCTTC

d_gene: TRBD1
j_gene: TRBJ2-2
abundance: few
v_gene: TRBV5-4
CDR3aa: CASSLDQGRGYTGELFF
CDR3nt: TGTGCCAGCAGCTTGGATCAGGGCAGGGGGTACACCGGGGAGCTGTTTTTT

d_gene: -
j_gene: TRBJ2-5
abundance: -
v_gene: TRBV6-1
CDR3aa: CASSEIRGETQYF
CDR3nt: TGTGCCAGCAGTGAAATCCGAGGAGAGACCCAGTACTTC

d_gene: TRBD1
j_gene: TRBJ2-7
abundance: -
v_gene: TRBV4-2
CDR3aa: CASSQDPGTGGNEQYF
CDR3nt: TGTGCCAGCAGCCAAGATCCCGGGACAGGGGGTAACGAGCAGTACTTC

d_gene: TRBD1
j_gene: TRBJ1-4
abundance: -
v_gene: TRBV5-1
CDR3aa: CASSLDQGAGEKLFF
CDR3nt: TGCGCCAGCAGCTTGGATCAGGGGGCAGGGGAAAAACTGTTTTTT

d_gene: TRBD1
j_gene: TRBJ2-3
abundance: -
v_gene: TRBV15
CDR3aa: CATSSGTGGFGDTQYF
CDR3nt: TGTGCCACTAGCTCAGGGACAGGGGGTTTCGGAGATACGCAGTATTTT

d_gene: -
j_gene: TRBJ1-2
abundance: once
v_gene: TRBV5-4
CDR3aa: CASSLEPGNYGYTF
CDR3nt: TGTGCCAGCAGCTTGGAGCCAGGGAACTATGGCTACACCTTC

d_gene: -
j_gene: TRBJ2-7
abundance: few
v_gene: TRBV27
CDR3aa: CATQQGYAYEQYF
CDR3nt: TGTGCCACCCAACAGGGATATGCCTACGAGCAGTACTTC

d_gene: TRBD2
j_gene: TRBJ2-7
abundance: few
v_gene: TRBV5-4
CDR3aa: CASSPGGLAVSYEQYF
CDR3nt: TGTGCCAGCAGCCCGGGGGGACTAGCGGTCTCCTACGAGCAGTACTTC